A single sample gave rise to the 2 T cell receptor beta chains below, sequenced in a study of yellow fever vaccine responses in identical twins. TCRdb called the RT-PCR reads again in MiXCR, with one record for every CDR3 protein. The top ten hold about 1.8% of the sample, which has a few thousand distinct CDR3 sequences, roughly 90% seen once. This specimen consisted of T cells from blood (PBMCs), unsorted or a sorted subset (not recorded which), obtained before or after yellow fever vaccination (not recorded which). Receptor source: a young woman who received the yellow fever vaccine.

This rearrangement joins TRBV29-1 to TRBJ1-1; 9 bases are a match to TRBD1. The germline V gene has CDR1 SQVTM and CDR2 ANQGSEA. With V trimmed by 4 bases and J by 1 base, 1 base remained unmatched. CDR3 length: 13 residues. The CDR3 bases are TGCAGCGTTGGACAGGGGGGGAACACTGAAGCTTTCTTT. It codes for CSVGQGGNTEAFF.

This chain connects TRBV10-3 to TRBJ2-7; D gene unclear. Germline V gene sequence: CDR1 ENHRY, CDR2 SYGVKD. V lost 4 bases and J lost 5, with 6 bases in between. This CDR3 is 11 amino acids long. CDR3 region: CAISVGDEQYF. The CDR3 bases are TGTGCCATCAGTGTAGGCGACGAGCAGTACTTC.